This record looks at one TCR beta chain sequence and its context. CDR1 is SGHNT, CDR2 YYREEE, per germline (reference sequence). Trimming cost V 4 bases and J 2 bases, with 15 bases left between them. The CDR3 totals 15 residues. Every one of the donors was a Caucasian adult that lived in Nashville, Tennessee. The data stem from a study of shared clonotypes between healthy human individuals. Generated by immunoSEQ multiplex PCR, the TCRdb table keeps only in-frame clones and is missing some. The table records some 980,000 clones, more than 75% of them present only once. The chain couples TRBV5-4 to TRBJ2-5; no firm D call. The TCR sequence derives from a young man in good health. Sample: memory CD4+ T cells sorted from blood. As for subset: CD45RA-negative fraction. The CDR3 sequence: CASSVGGRPQETQYF. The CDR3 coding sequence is TGTGCCAGCAGCGTCGGCGGACGCCCTCAAGAGACCCAGTACTTC.